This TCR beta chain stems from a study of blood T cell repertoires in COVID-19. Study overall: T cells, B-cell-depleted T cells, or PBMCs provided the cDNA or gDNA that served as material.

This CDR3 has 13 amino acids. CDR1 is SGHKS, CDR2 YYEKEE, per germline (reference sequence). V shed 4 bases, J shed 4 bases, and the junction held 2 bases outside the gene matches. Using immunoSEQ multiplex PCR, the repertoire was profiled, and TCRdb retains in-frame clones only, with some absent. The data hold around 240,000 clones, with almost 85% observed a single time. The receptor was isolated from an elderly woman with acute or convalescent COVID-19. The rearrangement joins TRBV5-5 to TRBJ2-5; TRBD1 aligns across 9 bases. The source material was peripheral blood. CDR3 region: CASSKDRGETQYF. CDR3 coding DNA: TGTGCCAGCAGCAAGGACAGGGGAGAGACCCAGTACTTC.